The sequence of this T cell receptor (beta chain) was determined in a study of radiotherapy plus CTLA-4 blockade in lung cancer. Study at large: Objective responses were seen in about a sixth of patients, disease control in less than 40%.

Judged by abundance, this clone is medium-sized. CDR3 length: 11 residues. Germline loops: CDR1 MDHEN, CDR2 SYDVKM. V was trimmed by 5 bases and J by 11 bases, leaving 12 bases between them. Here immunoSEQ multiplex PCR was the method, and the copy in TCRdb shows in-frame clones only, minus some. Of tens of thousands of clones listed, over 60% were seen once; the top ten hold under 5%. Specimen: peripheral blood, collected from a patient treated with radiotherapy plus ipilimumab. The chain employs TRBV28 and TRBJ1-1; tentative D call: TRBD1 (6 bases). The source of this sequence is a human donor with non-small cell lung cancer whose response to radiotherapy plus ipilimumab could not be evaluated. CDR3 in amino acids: CASSINREAFF. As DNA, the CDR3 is TGTGCCAGCAGTATCAACAGGGAGGCTTTCTTT. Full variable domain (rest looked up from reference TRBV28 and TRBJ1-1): DVKVTQSSRYLVKRTGEKVFLECVQDMDHENMFWYRQDPGLGLRLIYFSYDVKMKEKGDIPEGYSVSREKKERFSLILESASTNQTSMYLCASSINREAFFGQGTRLTVV.